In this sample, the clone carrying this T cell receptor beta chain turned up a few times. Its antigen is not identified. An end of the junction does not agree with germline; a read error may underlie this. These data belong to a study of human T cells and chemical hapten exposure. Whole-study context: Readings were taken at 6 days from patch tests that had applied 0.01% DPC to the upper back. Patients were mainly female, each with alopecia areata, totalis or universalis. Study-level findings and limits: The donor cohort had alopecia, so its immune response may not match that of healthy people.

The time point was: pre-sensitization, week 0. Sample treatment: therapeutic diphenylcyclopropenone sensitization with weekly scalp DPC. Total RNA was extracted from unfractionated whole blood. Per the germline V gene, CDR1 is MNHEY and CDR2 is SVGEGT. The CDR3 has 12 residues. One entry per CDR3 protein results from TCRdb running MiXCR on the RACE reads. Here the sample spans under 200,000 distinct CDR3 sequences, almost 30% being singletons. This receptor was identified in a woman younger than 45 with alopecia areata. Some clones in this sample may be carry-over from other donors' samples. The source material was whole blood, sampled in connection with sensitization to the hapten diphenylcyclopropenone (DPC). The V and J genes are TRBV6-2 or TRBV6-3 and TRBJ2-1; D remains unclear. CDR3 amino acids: CASSYSGLAPIF. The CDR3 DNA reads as TGTGCCAGCAGTTACTCTGGATTGGCTCCAATCTTC.